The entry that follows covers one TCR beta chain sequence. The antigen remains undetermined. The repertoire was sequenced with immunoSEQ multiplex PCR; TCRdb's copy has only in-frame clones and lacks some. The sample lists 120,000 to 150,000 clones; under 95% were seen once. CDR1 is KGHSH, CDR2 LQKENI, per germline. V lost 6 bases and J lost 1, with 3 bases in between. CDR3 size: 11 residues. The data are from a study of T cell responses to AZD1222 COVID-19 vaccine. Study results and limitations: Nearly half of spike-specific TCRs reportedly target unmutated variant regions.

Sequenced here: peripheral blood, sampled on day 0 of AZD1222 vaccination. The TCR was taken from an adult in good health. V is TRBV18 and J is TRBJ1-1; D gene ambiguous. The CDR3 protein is CASSRNTEAFF. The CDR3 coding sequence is TGTGCCAGCTCCCGGAACACTGAAGCTTTCTTT. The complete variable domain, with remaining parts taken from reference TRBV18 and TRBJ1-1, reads NAGVMQNPRHLVRRRGQEARLRCSPMKGHSHVYWYRQLPEEGLKFMVYLQKENIIDESGMPKERFSAEFPKEGPSILRIQQVVRGDSAAYFCASSRNTEAFFGQGTRLTVV.